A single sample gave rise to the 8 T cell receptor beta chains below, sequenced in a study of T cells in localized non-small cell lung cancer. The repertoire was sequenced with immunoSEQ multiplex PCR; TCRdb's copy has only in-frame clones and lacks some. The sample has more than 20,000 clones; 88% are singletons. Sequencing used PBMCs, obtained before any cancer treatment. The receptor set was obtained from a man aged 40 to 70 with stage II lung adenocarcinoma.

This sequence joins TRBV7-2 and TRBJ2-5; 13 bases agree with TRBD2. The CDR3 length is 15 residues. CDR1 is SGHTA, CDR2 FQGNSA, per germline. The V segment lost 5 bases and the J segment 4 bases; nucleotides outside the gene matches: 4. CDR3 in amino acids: CASSLRTSGGETQYF. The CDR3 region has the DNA TGTGCCAGCAGCCTAAGGACTAGCGGGGGAGAGACCCAGTACTTC.

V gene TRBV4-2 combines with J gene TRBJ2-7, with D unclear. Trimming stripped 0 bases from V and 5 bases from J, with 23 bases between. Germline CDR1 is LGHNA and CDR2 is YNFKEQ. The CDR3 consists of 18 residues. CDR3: CASSQDLSAHGSFNEQYF. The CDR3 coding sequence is TGTGCCAGCAGCCAAGATTTAAGTGCCCATGGGTCCTTCAACGAGCAGTACTTC.

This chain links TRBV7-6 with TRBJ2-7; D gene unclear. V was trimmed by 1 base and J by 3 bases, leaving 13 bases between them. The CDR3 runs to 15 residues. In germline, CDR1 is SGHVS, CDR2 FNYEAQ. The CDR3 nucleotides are TGTGCCAGCAGCTTAGATGTGGGCAATTTCTACGAGCAGTACTTC. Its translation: CASSLDVGNFYEQYF. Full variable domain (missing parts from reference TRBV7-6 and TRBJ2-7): GAGVSQSPRYKVTKRGQDVALRCDPISGHVSLYWYRQALGQGPEFLTYFNYEAQQDKSGLPNDRFSAERPEGSISTLTIQRTEQRDSAMYRCASSLDVGNFYEQYFGPGTRLTVT.

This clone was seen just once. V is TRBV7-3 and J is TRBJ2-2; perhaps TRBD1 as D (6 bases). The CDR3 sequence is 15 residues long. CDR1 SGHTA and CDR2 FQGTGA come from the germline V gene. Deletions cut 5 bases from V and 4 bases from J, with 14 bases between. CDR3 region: CASSPQQGVTGELFF. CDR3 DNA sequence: TGTGCCAGCAGCCCACAACAGGGTGTCACCGGGGAGCTGTTTTTT.

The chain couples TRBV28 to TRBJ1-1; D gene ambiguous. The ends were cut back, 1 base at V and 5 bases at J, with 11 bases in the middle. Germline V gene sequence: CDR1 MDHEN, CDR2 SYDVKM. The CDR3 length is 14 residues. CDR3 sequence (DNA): TGTGCCAGCAGTTTATATCCAGTAGATACTGAAGCTTTCTTT. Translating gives CASSLYPVDTEAFF.

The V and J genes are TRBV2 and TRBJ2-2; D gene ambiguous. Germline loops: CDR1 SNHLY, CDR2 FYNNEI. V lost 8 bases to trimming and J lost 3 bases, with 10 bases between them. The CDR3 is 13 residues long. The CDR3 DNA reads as TGTGCCAGCGGTCGGTCTTACACCGGGGAGCTGTTTTTT. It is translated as CASGRSYTGELFF. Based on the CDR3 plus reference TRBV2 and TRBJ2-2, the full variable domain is EPEVTQTPSHQVTQMGQEVILRCVPISNHLYFYWYRQILGQKVEFLVSFYNNEISEKSEIFDDQFSVERPDGSNFTLKIRSTKLEDSAMYFCASGRSYTGELFFGEGSRLTVL.

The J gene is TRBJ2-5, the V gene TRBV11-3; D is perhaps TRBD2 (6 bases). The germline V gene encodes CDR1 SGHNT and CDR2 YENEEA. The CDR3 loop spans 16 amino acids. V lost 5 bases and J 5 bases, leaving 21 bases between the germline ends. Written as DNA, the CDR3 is TGTGCCAGCAGCGCCTCCTTAGGTGGGGGGACGGAGACCCAGTACTTC. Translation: CASSASLGGGTETQYF.

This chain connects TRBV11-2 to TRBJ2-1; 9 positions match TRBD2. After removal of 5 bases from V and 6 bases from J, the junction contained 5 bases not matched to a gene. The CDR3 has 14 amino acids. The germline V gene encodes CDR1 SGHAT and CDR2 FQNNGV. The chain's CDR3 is CASSPGLAFNEQFF. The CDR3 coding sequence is TGTGCCAGCAGCCCGGGACTAGCCTTCAATGAGCAGTTCTTC.